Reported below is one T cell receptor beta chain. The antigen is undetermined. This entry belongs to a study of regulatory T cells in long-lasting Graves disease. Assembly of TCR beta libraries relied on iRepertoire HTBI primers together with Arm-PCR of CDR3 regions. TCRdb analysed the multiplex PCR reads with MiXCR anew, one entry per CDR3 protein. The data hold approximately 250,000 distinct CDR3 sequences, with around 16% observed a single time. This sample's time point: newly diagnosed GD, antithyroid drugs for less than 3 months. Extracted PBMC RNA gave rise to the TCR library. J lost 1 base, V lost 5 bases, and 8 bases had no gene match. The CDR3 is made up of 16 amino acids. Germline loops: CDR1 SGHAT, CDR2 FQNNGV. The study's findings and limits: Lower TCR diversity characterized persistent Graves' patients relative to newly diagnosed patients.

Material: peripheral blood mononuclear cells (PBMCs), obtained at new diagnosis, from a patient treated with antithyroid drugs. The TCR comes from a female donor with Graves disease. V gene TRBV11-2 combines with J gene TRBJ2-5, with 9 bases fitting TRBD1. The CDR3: CASSPGDRVGQETQYF. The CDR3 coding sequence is TGTGCCAGCAGCCCCGGGGACAGGGTGGGCCAAGAGACCCAGTACTTC. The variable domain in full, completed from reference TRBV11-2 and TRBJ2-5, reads EAGVAQSPRYKIIEKRQSVAFWCNPISGHATLYWYQQILGQGPKLLIQFQNNGVVDDSQLPKDRFSAERLKGVDSTLKIQPAKLEDSAVYLCASSPGDRVGQETQYFGPGTRLLVL.